The rows below give T cell receptor beta chains drawn from one sample of a study of OX40 agonist ivuxolimab in advanced cancers. Sequenced by immunoSEQ multiplex PCR; TCRdb stores in-frame clones only, minus some. The data show approximately 82,000 clones, with around nine tenths seen just once and 0.6% to 0.7% held by the top ten. Sequenced material: CD4+ or CD8+ T cells sorted from blood, taken in a trial of the OX40 agonist ivuxolimab. All receptors come from an adult with an advanced solid tumor such as melanoma, head and neck, liver or kidney cancer. Each CDR3 is given with its conserved first and last residue. D genes are given only for firm matches. Some rows mark clone size as missing; the rest say once, few, many or name a class of expanded clone.

j_call v_call d_call cdr3_length clone_size cdr3_nt cdr3_aa
TRBJ1-2 TRBV5-4 . 14 . TGTGCCAGCAGCCCCCGCGGGTCTCACTATGGCTACACCTTC CASSPRGSHYGYTF
TRBJ2-5 TRBV5-1 TRBD2 17 . TGCGCCAGCAGCTTAGCTCCGGGACTAGCGGGGGCAGAGACCCAGTACTTC CASSLAPGLAGAETQYF
TRBJ2-5 TRBV2 TRBD2 13 once TGTGCCAGCAGCGGGACTAGCGCCGAGACCCAGTACTTC CASSGTSAETQYF
TRBJ2-6 TRBV19 . 17 . TGTGCCAGTAGCTCCGGGACCAACATAGGTGGGGCCAACGTCCTGACTTTC CASSSGTNIGGANVLTF
TRBJ1-5 TRBV11-3 TRBD1 13 . TGTGCCAGCAGCCCAGGGGGAAATCAGCCCCAGCATTTT CASSPGGNQPQHF
TRBJ2-6 TRBV7-8 . 19 . TGTGCCAGCAGCTCCACCGGGACGGGAAAATTTCTGGGCGCCAACGTCCTGACTTTC CASSSTGTGKFLGANVLTF
TRBJ1-1 TRBV7-6 . 13 . TGTGCCAGCAGCTTGTTGGGGGACACTGAAGCTTTCTTT CASSLLGDTEAFF
TRBJ1-4 TRBV30 . 15 . . CAWSVRRADNEKLFF
TRBJ2-3 TRBV7-9 TRBD1 14 . TGTGCCAGCAGCTTCAGACAGGGTGCAGATACGCAGTATTTT CASSFRQGADTQYF
TRBJ1-4 TRBV9 TRBD1 15 . TGTGCCAGCAGCGCCTCCGGGACAGTGAATGAAAAACTGTTTTTT CASSASGTVNEKLFF
TRBJ1-4 TRBV5-8 . 16 . TGTGCCAGCAGCTTTCCGGCAACTTCAACTAATGAAAAACTGTTTTTT CASSFPATSTNEKLFF
TRBJ1-2 TRBV18 . 15 . TGTGCCAGCTCACCAAATAGGGGCGCTAACTATGGCTACACCTTC CASSPNRGANYGYTF
TRBJ2-1 TRBV11-2 . 13 . TGTGCCAGCAGCTTAGACCCGGTCGATGAGCAGTTCTTC CASSLDPVDEQFF
TRBJ2-5 TRBV5-4 . 15 . TGTGCCAGCAGCGGGCGGCGGGGTAGCCAAGAGACCCAGTACTTC CASSGRRGSQETQYF
TRBJ2-2 TRBV27 TRBD2 13 . TGTTCTACCGGGACTAGCTTCACCGGGGAGCTGTTTTTT CSTGTSFTGELFF
TRBJ2-1 TRBV13 . 16 . TGTGCCAGCAGCTTAACGAGGCAGGCTGGGTTTGGTGAGCAGTTCTTC CASSLTRQAGFGEQFF
TRBJ2-1 TRBV9 TRBD1 15 . TGTGCCAGCAGCGTTCCCGGGACAGGGTCCAATGAGCAGTTCTTC CASSVPGTGSNEQFF
TRBJ2-1 TRBV6-6 TRBD1 14 . TGTGCCAGCAGTTACTCGACAGGGTGGAATGAGCAGTTCTTC CASSYSTGWNEQFF
TRBJ1-1 TRBV7-3 . 13 . TGTGCCAGCAGCCCGGACGGAAGAAATGAAGCTTTCTTT CASSPDGRNEAFF
TRBJ2-7 TRBV4-1 . 13 . TGCGCCAGCAGCCTCAGGGAAACGGGGGAGCAGTACTTC CASSLRETGEQYF
TRBJ2-2 TRBV18 TRBD1 15 . TGTGCCAGCTCACCGGGACAGGTGAACACCGGGGAGCTGTTTTTT CASSPGQVNTGELFF
TRBJ1-4 TRBV30 . 13 once TGTGCCTGGAGTGGCAGGATAAATGAAAAACTGTTTTTT CAWSGRINEKLFF
TRBJ2-1 TRBV2 TRBD2 15 . TGTGCCAGCAGTGTCTGGACTAGCGGGAGGAATGAGCAGTTCTTC CASSVWTSGRNEQFF
TRBJ2-1 TRBV30 TRBD2 18 . TGTGCCTGGAGTGTAGCGGGGGGGCTAAACCACTTCTACAATGAGCAGTTCTTC CAWSVAGGLNHFYNEQFF
TRBJ1-5 TRBV27 . 14 once TGTGCCAGCAGAACCGACACGGGGGACCAGCCCCAGCATTTT CASRTDTGDQPQHF
TRBJ2-7 TRBV5-1 TRBD1 18 . TGCGCCAGCAGCTCCCGGGGTGTGCCGGGACAGGGTACCTACGAGCAGTACTTC CASSSRGVPGQGTYEQYF
TRBJ1-6 TRBV11-2 . 15 . TGTGCCAGCAGCTTCGGACGAAGCCAACATTCACCCCTCCACTTT CASSFGRSQHSPLHF
TRBJ2-3 TRBV9 . 13 . TGTGCCAGCAGCGTAAGCCCTTCAGATACGCAGTATTTT CASSVSPSDTQYF
TRBJ1-5 TRBV19 . 13 once TGTGCCAGTAGTCCGGGTCTAAATCAGCCCCAGCATTTT CASSPGLNQPQHF
TRBJ2-5 TRBV30 TRBD2 14 . TGTGCCTGGAGTACGGGACTAGTAAAAGAGACCCAGTACTTC CAWSTGLVKETQYF
TRBJ2-1 TRBV5-1 . 15 . TGCGCCAGCAGCTTGGTTTCAGGATCCTACAATGAGCAGTTCTTC CASSLVSGSYNEQFF
TRBJ1-2 TRBV10-3 TRBD1 14 . TGTGCCATCAGTGGGGACAGGGCGGACTATGGCTACACCTTC CAISGDRADYGYTF
TRBJ1-4 TRBV7-2 TRBD1 15 once TGTGCCAGCAGCTTAGGGGGACAGGGTCAGGAAAAACTGTTTTTT CASSLGGQGQEKLFF
TRBJ1-1 TRBV28 TRBD1 17 . TGTGCCAGCAGTACCCGGGACAGGGGGCCAGGGTGGACTGAAGCTTTCTTT CASSTRDRGPGWTEAFF
TRBJ2-7 TRBV6-6 . 12 once TGTGCCAGCAGCAACGCGGGAAACGAGCAGTACTTC CASSNAGNEQYF